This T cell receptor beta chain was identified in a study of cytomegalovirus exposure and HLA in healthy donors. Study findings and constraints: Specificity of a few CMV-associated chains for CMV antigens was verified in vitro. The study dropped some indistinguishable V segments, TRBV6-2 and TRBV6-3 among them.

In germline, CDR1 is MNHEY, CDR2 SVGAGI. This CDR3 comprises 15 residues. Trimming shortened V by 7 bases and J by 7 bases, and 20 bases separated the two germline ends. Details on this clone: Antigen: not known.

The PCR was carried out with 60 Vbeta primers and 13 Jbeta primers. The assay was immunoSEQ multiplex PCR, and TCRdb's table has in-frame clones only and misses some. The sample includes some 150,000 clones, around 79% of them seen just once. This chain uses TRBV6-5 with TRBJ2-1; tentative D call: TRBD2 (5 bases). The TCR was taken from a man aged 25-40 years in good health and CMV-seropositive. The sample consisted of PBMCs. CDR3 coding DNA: TGTGCCAGCACTGAGACTCCGGGAAGGAAGAATGAGCAGTTCTTC. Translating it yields CASTETPGRKNEQFF.